This TCR beta chain is drawn from a study of cytomegalovirus exposure and HLA in healthy donors. Points from the study as a whole: In a later analysis, TCR beta V- and J-gene trimming showed a link to a missense DCLRE1C variant. As a later analysis revealed, the rate of TCR association differed by HLA locus, with DRB1 most and HLA-C fewest. The study put 160 or so TCR beta chains on its list as cytomegalovirus-associated. The only immune exposure information that was available was CMV serostatus.

Turning to this clone: Its antigen is as yet unknown.

Unmatched junction bases numbered 8, after V lost 10 bases and J lost 6 bases. Germline V CDR1 and CDR2: SGDLS, YYNGEE. This CDR3 region has 12 residues. Primers: 60 Vbeta forward and 13 Jbeta reverse. Some clones are missing from TCRdb's copy, which holds only in-frame ones; the method was immunoSEQ multiplex PCR. The sample holds about 160,000 clones, 80% seen once. This TCR derives from a woman aged 45-65 years in good health and CMV-seronegative. The J gene is TRBJ2-3, the V gene TRBV9, with 7 bases fitting TRBD2. Sequences were obtained from PBMCs. The CDR3 loop reads CAETSSPDTQYF. In DNA form, the CDR3 reads TGTGCCGAGACTAGCAGCCCCGATACGCAGTATTTT.